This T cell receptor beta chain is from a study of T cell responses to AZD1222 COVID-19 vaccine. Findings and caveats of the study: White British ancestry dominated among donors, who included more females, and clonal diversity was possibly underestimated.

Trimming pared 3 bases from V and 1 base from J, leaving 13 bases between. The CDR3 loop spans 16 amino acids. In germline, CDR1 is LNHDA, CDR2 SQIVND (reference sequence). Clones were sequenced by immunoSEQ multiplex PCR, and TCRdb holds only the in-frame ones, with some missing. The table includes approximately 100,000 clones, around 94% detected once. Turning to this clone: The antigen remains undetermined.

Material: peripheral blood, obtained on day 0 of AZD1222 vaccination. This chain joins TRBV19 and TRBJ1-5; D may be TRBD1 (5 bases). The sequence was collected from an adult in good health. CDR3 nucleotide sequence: TGTGCCAGTAGTATCTACGGGGCTGGGAGCAATCAGCCCCAGCATTTT. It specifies CASSIYGAGSNQPQHF.